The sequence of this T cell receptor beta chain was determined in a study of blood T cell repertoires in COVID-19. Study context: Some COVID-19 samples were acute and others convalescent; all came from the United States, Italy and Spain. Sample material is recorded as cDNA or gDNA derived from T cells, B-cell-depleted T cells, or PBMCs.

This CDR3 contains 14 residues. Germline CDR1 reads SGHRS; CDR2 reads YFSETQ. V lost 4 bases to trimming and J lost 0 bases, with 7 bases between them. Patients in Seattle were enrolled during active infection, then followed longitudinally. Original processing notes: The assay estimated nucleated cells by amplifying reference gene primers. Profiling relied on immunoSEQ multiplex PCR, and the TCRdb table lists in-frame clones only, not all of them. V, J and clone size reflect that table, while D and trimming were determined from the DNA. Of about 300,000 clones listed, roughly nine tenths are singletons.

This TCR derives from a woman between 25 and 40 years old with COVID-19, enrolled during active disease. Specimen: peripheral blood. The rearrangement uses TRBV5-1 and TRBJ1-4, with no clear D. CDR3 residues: CASSQAATNEKLFF. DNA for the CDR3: TGCGCCAGCAGCCAGGCAGCAACTAATGAAAAACTGTTTTTT.